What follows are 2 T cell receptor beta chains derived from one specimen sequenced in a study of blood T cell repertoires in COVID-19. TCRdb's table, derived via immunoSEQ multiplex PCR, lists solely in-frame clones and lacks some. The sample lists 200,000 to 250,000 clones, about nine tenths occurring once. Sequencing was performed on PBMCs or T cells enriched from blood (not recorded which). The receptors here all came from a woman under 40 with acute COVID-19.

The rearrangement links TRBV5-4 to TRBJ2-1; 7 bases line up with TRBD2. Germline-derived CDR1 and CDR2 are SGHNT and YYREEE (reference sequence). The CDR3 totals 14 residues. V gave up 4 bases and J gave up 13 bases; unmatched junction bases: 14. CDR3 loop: CASSTKYGGGPQFF. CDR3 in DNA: TGTGCCAGCAGCACAAAATATGGGGGAGGGCCCCAGTTCTTC.

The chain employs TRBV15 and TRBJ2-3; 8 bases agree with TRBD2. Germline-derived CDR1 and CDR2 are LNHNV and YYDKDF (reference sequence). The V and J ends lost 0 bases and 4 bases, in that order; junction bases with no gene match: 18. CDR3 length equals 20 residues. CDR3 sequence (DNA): TGTGCCACCAGCAGAGATATCGAGACTAGCGCTAGTAGACTCGCAGATACGCAGTATTTT. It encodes CATSRDIETSASRLADTQYF. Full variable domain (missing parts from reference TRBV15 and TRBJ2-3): DAMVIQNPRYQVTQFGKPVTLSCSQTLNHNVMYWYQQKSSQAPKLLFHYYDKDFNNEADTPDNFQSRRPNTSFCFLDIRSPGLGDTAMYLCATSRDIETSASRLADTQYFGPGTRLTVL.